The 7 T cell receptor beta chains presented below share a single source sample, sequenced in a study of response to subunit inactivated influenza vaccine. MiXCR, run by TCRdb on the RT-PCR reads, gives a single entry per CDR3 protein. Among around 790,000 distinct CDR3 sequences listed, around 21% were seen once. Specimen: PBMCs from blood, collected roughly 5 days after vaccination. The source of these receptors is a man aged 45-60 years who received an inactivated influenza vaccine.

This clonotype has more than one count but fewer than ten. This chain connects TRBV10-3 to TRBJ2-7; D call uncertain. This CDR3 has 11 amino acids. The germline V and J ends were trimmed by 5 bases and 4 bases, with 6 bases remaining between them. Germline V gene data show CDR1 as ENHRY and CDR2 as SYGVKD. The CDR3 is CAISSQYEQYF. CDR3 nucleotides: TGTGCCATCAGTAGCCAGTACGAGCAGTACTTC.

This clonotype has ten or more counts. The chain employs TRBV7-2 and TRBJ2-7, with TRBD1 as a possible D gene (5 bases). In germline, CDR1 is SGHTA, CDR2 FQGNSA. V lost 1 base to trimming and J lost 2 bases, with 12 bases between them. This CDR3 spans 15 amino acids. In DNA form, the CDR3 reads TGTGCCAGCAGCTTAGGAGATTGGGGCGCCTACGAGCAGTACTTC. It encodes CASSLGDWGAYEQYF.

This clonotype was seen a few times. V gene TRBV10-3 combines with J gene TRBJ2-1; tentative D call: TRBD1 (6 bases). The germline gives CDR1 ENHRY, CDR2 SYGVKD. This CDR3 comprises 17 residues. With 2 bases removed from V and 6 bases from J, the gap between germline ends came to 20 bases. For the CDR3, the DNA is TGTGCCATCAGTGAGCAGGGGCCGAACCACTCGATCAATGAGCAGTTCTTC. Protein: CAISEQGPNHSINEQFF.

The chain carries TRBV6-1 and TRBJ2-5, with TRBD2 matching 13 bases. Germline V gene sequence: CDR1 MNHNS, CDR2 SASEGT. V trimming: 3 bases; J trimming: 1 base; junction bases outside the gene matches: 2. The length of the CDR3 is 16 residues. The chain's CDR3 is CASSEGLAGPQETQYF. CDR3 DNA: TGTGCCAGCAGTGAGGGACTAGCGGGGCCCCAAGAGACCCAGTACTTC.

This clonotype was seen only a few times. The gene calls are TRBV20-1 and TRBJ1-1; weak D call: TRBD1 (6 bases). Trimming took 3 bases from V and 2 from J, leaving 10 bases between them. The CDR3 runs 13 residues. From germline, CDR1 is DFQATT and CDR2 SNEGSKA (reference sequence). CDR3 bases: TGCAGTGCTAGGAGGGGGTACAACACTGAAGCTTTCTTT. This codes for CSARRGYNTEAFF.

The chain links TRBV20-1 to TRBJ2-5, with D unclear. Trimming cost V 3 bases and J 4 bases, with 9 bases left between them. CDR1 is DFQATT and CDR2 is SNEGSKA in the germline V gene (reference sequence). This CDR3 is 12 amino acids long. The CDR3 DNA reads TGCAGTGCTAGTTACTTCGGAGAGACCCAGTACTTC. Amino acid sequence: CSASYFGETQYF.

In regard to this clonotype: Relative to the germline gene, one junction end is altered; a read error may explain this. V usage is TRBV6-1 and J usage is TRBJ2-1, with D uncertain. The germline CDR1 and CDR2 sequences are MNHNS and SASEGT. The CDR3 spans 11 residues. In DNA, the CDR3 is TGTGCCAGCGAGTCCATCAATGAGGAGTTCTTC. This encodes CASESINEEFF.